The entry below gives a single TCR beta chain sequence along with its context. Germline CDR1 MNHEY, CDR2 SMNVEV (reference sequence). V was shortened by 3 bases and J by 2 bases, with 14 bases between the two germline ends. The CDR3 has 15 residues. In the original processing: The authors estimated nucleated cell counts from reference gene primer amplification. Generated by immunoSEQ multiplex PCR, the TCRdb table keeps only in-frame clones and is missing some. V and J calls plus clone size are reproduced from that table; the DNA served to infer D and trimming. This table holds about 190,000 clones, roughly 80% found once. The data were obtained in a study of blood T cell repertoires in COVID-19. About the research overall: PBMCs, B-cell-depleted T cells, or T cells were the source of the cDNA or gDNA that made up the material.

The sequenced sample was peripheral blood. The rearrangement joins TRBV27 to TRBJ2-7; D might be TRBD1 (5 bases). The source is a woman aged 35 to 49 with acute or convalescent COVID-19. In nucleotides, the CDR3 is TGTGCCAGCAGTTTGAGCGTCACAGGTCCCTACGAGCAGTACTTC. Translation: CASSLSVTGPYEQYF.